The source of this T cell receptor beta chain is a study of blood T cell repertoires in COVID-19 (dated by TCRdb to 2020 to 2022). A note on the overall study: The collaborator samples originated in the United States, Italy and Spain and spanned the acute and convalescent phases of COVID-19. The material from the prospective study consisted of cDNA or gDNA derived from T cells, B-cell-depleted T cells, or PBMCs. Subjects who had been exposed to COVID-19, were actively infected with it, or had recovered from it provided the deeply sampled blood TCRbeta repertoires that made up the dataset. The repertoires were made available in a free public database intended to serve as a resource for research on the immune response to SARS-CoV-2. The samples were drawn from the first 160 participants of the ongoing ImmuneRACE study and from 1,200 or so subjects provided by 6 global collaborators. Sample metadata almost always included a de-identified subject ID, COVID-19 status, age in years and sex. HLA class I and class II types, where available, came from metadata supplied by the sample provider rather than from assay-based typing. Study-wide findings and limitations: The quantity of clinical and demographic metadata differed by source and by participant and was supplied without curation.

Turning to this clone: Its binding antigen is unknown. No much larger clone exists at a distance of one base, and base qualities are not known.

Participants in the prospective study were aged roughly 18 to 95 years, lived in some 24 United States geographic areas, and enrolled through a virtual design. In the prospective study, participants were assigned to cohorts based on the clinical history participants reported in a screening survey and a study questionnaire. ImmuneRACE Cohort 3 recovered participants were defined by two consecutive negative NP/OP PCR tests, healthcare professional clearance, or symptom resolution. In the prospective study, whole blood, serum and a nasopharyngeal or oropharyngeal swab were collected from each participant by mobile phlebotomists. Over a roughly two-month period, participants in the prospective study had the option of providing additional blood draws and questionnaires. Prospective study blood samples were shipped either frozen or at room temperature before DNA extraction. The CDR1 and CDR2 encoded by the germline V gene are SNHLY and FYNNEI. Trimming removed 9 bases from V and 13 bases from J; the gene matches leave 16 bases unexplained. Its CDR3 holds 13 amino acids, cysteine through phenylalanine. Only CDR3 DNA remains: 39 bases, in frame from the first base.

The immunoSEQ Assay, a bias-controlled multiplex PCR, was used to amplify TCRbeta CDR3 regions from genomic DNA. Per the source publication's procedure: Nucleated cell counts per sample were estimated from amplification of reference gene primers within the assay. To quantify the absolute abundance of each unique TCRbeta CDR3 rearrangement, sequence reads were collapsed and filtered. For each sample, productive Simpson clonality was calculated as the square root of Simpson's diversity index over productive rearrangements. Imported from immuneACCESS, the table was reduced by TCRdb to in-frame sequences with V and J called. These copies leave out some clones; in studies compared against another copy, an unresolved V gene accounts for under half, and the cause of the remainder is not known. Clone size and V and J calls were adopted from that table, with D and trimming inferred from the DNA. This sample comprises 200,000 to 250,000 clones, roughly 85% of them detected only once. The leading ten clones occupy roughly a tenth of the sample.

Here the chain combines TRBV2 and TRBJ2-7, and 9 junction bases match TRBD1. This clonotype was obtained from a man aged 25-45 years who had recovered from COVID-19. The source material was PBMCs or T cells enriched from blood (not recorded which). The DNA reads as follows: TGTGCCAGTAATGAGCCCCGGGACAGGGATTTCTACTTC. Translated, it gives CASNEPRDRDFYF.